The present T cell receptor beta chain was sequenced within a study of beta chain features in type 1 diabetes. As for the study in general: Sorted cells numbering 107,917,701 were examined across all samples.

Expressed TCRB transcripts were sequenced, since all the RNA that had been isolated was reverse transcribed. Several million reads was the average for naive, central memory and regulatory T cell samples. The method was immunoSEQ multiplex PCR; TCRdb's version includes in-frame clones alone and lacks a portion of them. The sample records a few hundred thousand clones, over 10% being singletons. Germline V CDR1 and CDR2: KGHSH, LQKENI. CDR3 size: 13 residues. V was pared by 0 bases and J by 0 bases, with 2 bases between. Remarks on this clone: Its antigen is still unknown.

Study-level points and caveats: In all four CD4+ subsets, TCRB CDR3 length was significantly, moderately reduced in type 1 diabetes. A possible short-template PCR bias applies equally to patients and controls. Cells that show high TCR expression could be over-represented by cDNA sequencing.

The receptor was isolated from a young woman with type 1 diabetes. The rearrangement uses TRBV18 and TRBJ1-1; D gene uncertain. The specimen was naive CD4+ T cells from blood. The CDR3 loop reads CASSPPVNTEAFF. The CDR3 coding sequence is TGTGCCAGCTCACCACCCGTGAACACTGAAGCTTTCTTT.